This paragraph covers one T cell receptor (beta chain) sequence. The antigen is not known. From the reads, TCRdb called clonotypes with MiXCR, one entry per CDR3 protein. Of 230,000 or so distinct CDR3 sequences in the sample, about 38% were seen once. The data stem from a study of T cell repertoires in cytomegalovirus infection. About the study: Well-studied HLA-B-restricted epitopes and recently identified HLA-C-restricted epitopes of CMV were both used in the study. Both a matching HLA type and CMV infection were indicated by public TCR beta signatures.

The study's findings and limits: It was HLA-C-restricted CMV-specific TCR beta clonotypes that dominated the response ex vivo.

The receptor was derived from a human donor in good health (CMV status not recorded). Some clones in this sample may be carry-over from other donors' samples. Sequencing used CD8+ T cells from cultured PBMCs, obtained from culture after CMV antigen stimulation.

CDR3 in amino acids: CSVEGQDTYTGELFF. The CDR3 region has the DNA TGCAGCGTTGAAGGACAGGATACTTACACCGGGGAGCTGTTTTTT. This chain uses TRBV29-1 with TRBJ2-2; perhaps TRBD1 as D (6 bases). Germline CDR1 is SQVTM and CDR2 is ANQGSEA. Trimming shortened V by 1 base and J by 3 bases, and 12 bases separated the two germline ends. The CDR3 length is 15 residues.